This record looks at one T cell receptor (beta chain) sequence and its context. This specimen comes from a study of long-term antiretroviral therapy in people with HIV. Investigators performed immunoSEQ version v3.0 at survey level. TCRdb's table, derived via immunoSEQ multiplex PCR, lists solely in-frame clones and lacks some. The sample records about 17,000 clones, approximately 80% being singletons. There are 17 residues in the CDR3. Germline CDR1 reads LNHDA; CDR2 reads SQIVND (reference sequence). V shed 5 bases and J shed 1 base, with 15 bases lying between them. The source of this sequence is a man between 18 and 35 years old with HIV. The input for sequencing was unsorted PBMCs, taken 0.1 years before starting antiretroviral therapy. This rearrangement joins TRBV19 to TRBJ2-6; D not certain. As DNA, the CDR3 is TGTGCCAGTAGTGCTCTAACCCTCGGATCTGGGGCCAACGTCCTGACTTTC. This gives the protein CASSALTLGSGANVLTF. Full variable domain (missing parts from reference TRBV19 and TRBJ2-6): DGGITQSPKYLFRKEGQNVTLSCEQNLNHDAMYWYRQDPGQGLRLIYYSQIVNDFQKGDIAEGYSVSREKKESFPLTVTSAQKNPTAFYLCASSALTLGSGANVLTFGAGSRLTVL.